These 5 T cell receptor beta chains originate from one sample sequenced in a study of blood T cell repertoires in COVID-19. Generated by immunoSEQ multiplex PCR, the TCRdb table keeps only in-frame clones and is missing some. The sample has 170,000 or so clones, around 84% seen once. Sequencing input: peripheral blood. The receptors originated from a middle-aged man with active or convalescent COVID-19.

The chain has TRBV18 and TRBJ1-1, with D perhaps matching TRBD1 (6 bases). The CDR3 has 16 amino acids. Looked up from germline, CDR1 is KGHSH and CDR2 is LQKENI. Trimming cost V 5 bases and J 2 bases, with 18 bases left between them. The CDR3 sequence is CASSKLQVRGNTEAFF. Here the CDR3 DNA reads TGTGCCAGCTCAAAACTACAGGTCAGGGGCAACACTGAAGCTTTCTTT.

As DNA, the CDR3 is TGTGCCAGCAGCGTAAGACAGGGGGCCGGGGAGCTGTTTTTT. Translated, it gives CASSVRQGAGELFF. This chain connects TRBV9 to TRBJ2-2, with TRBD1 matching 9 bases. This CDR3 has 14 residues. Trimming at V came to 1 base and at J to 6 bases, leaving 1 base not matched to a gene. From germline, CDR1 is SGDLS and CDR2 YYNGEE.

V and J are TRBV29-1 and TRBJ2-2, with 10 bases aligning to TRBD1. The CDR3 is 14 amino acids. V was pared by 6 bases and J by 3 bases, with 4 bases of the junction left unmatched. Germline V gene sequence: CDR1 SQVTM, CDR2 ANQGSEA. The CDR3 DNA sequence: TGCAGCGTCGGACAGGGGGGATACACCGGGGAGCTGTTTTTT. Encoded protein: CSVGQGGYTGELFF.

This chain joins TRBV18 and TRBJ1-1, with 7 bases aligning to TRBD1. J gave up 6 bases and V 1 base, and 14 bases lay outside the gene matches. Germline loops: CDR1 KGHSH, CDR2 LQKENI. The CDR3 is 17 residues long. This chain's CDR3 is CASSPLRDSLPNAEAFF. Written as DNA, the CDR3 is TGTGCCAGCTCACCACTCCGGGACAGTCTACCCAACGCTGAAGCTTTCTTT. Variable domain in full (rest from reference TRBV18 and TRBJ1-1): NAGVMQNPRHLVRRRGQEARLRCSPMKGHSHVYWYRQLPEEGLKFMVYLQKENIIDESGMPKERFSAEFPKEGPSILRIQQVVRGDSAAYFCASSPLRDSLPNAEAFFGQGTRLTVV.

This chain connects TRBV27 to TRBJ2-3; 9 nucleotides agree with TRBD1. Germline-derived CDR1 and CDR2 are MNHEY and SMNVEV (reference sequence). The CDR3 length is 14 residues. Trimming removed 6 bases from V and 7 bases from J; junction bases left unmatched: 8. CDR3 amino acids: CASSLDRGANTQYF. CDR3 DNA: TGTGCCAGCAGCCTCGACAGGGGGGCGAATACGCAGTATTTT.